Listed here are 15 T cell receptor beta chains from one sample, sequenced in a study of tumor-infiltrating lymphocytes in primary liver carcinoma. Co-extraction of both nucleic acids (RNA and DNA) used roughly 19-33 mg of unsorted bulk tissue. The authors made TCR beta cDNA from 450 to 600 ng total RNA with a constant-region primer. Researchers made the TCR beta libraries by running three nested multiplex PCR rounds with slightly modified ARM-PCR. For around 10 cycles apiece, the opening two PCR rounds ran with TRBV1-TRBV30 forward primers and a C-beta reverse primer. TCRdb ran MiXCR on the multiplex PCR reads and lists one entry per CDR3 protein. The table lists approximately 64,000 distinct CDR3 sequences, about 71% of them singletons. Material: liver tumor tissue from sampling region 4. Subset in this sample: tumor region T4, right-lateral pole. These receptors came from a middle-aged man with primary liver carcinoma and hepatitis B virus infection.

Of note for this clonotype: Relative to the germline gene, one junction end is altered; a read error may explain this. The CDR3 sequence is CASSLLSADTGELLF. The CDR3 DNA sequence: TGTGCCAGCAGCTTATTGAGTGCTGACACCGGGGAGCTGCTTTTT. The rearrangement uses TRBV7-9 and TRBJ2-2; possibly TRBD2 for D (5 bases). Germline CDR1 reads SEHNR; CDR2 reads FQNEAQ (reference sequence). This CDR3 spans 15 amino acids.

This clonotype was counted only a few times. A read error may explain this, as a much larger clone is one base away. V is TRBV11-1 and J is TRBJ2-1; D may be TRBD2 (6 bases). This CDR3 comprises 16 residues. CDR1 is SGHAT and CDR2 is FQDESV in the germline V gene (reference sequence). CDR3 residues: CASSLGLGLPTHEQSF. CDR3 DNA: TGTGCCAGCAGCTTAGGCCTGGGACTTCCTACGCATGAGCAGTCCTTC. The full variable domain, in which reference TRBV11-1 and TRBJ2-1 provide the parts outside the CDR3, is EAEVAQSPRYKITEKSQAVAFWCDPISGHATLYWYRQILGQGPELLVQFQDESVVDDSQLPKDRFSAERLKGVDSTLKIQPAELGDSAMYLCASSLGLGLPTHEQSFGPGTRLTVL.

A remark on this clonotype: As the CDR3 is not closed by the conserved phenylalanine or tryptophan, this likely results from a read error. V gene TRBV6-2 or TRBV6-3 combines with J gene TRBJ2-7, with D possibly matching TRBD2 (5 bases). The CDR3 sequence is 11 residues long. The V end was cut by 9 bases, the J end by 3 bases, with 9 bases between. Germline V lookup: CDR1 MNHEY, CDR2 SVGEGT. Here the CDR3 reads CARSAGYEQYL. The CDR3 coding sequence is TGTGCCAGGTCGGCGGGCTACGAGCAGTACTTA.

Notes on this clonotype: At one end the junction does not follow the germline gene, possibly because of a read error. The rearrangement links TRBV29-1 to TRBJ1-1; D is undetermined. Germline assignment: CDR1 SQVTM and CDR2 ANQGSEA. The CDR3 is 15 residues long. CDR3 in amino acids: CSVLPWWGMNTEACF. CDR3 in DNA: TGCAGCGTTCTTCCGTGGTGGGGAATGAACACTGAAGCTTGCTTT. Combining the CDR3 with reference TRBV29-1 and TRBJ1-1 gives the whole variable domain SAVISQKPSRDICQRGTSLTIQCQVDSQVTMMFWYRQQPGQSLTLIATANQGSEATYESGFVIDKFPISRPNLTFSTLTVSNMSPEDSSIYLCSVLPWWGMNTEACFGQGTRLTVV.

On this clonotype: In this CDR3 the conserved last residue, phenylalanine or tryptophan, is missing, so a read error is likely. The chain combines TRBV11-2 with TRBJ2-5; TRBD1 is a possible D gene (5 bases). CDR1 SGHAT and CDR2 FQNNGV come from the germline V gene. V was cut by 5 bases and J by 5 bases, with 27 bases left in between. The CDR3 covers 18 residues. CDR3 bases: TGTGCCAGCAGCCCTAACTCAATCCAGGGTACTGGGTGGGAGACCCAGTACCTC. Encoded protein: CASSPNSIQGTGWETQYL.

Turning to this clonotype: It may be a read error: a sequence one base away is much more abundant. The chain joins TRBV6-2 or TRBV6-3 to TRBJ2-3; D call uncertain. Germline CDR1 is MNHEY and CDR2 is SVGEGT. The CDR3 sequence is 13 residues long. Trimming took 5 bases from V and 11 from J, leaving 17 bases between them. CDR3 nucleotides: TGTGCCAGCAGTCCCATGCAGGACGGACGGCAGTATTTT. This translates into CASSPMQDGRQYF.

On this clonotype: The junction departs from the called germline gene at one end, perhaps through a read error. This sequence joins TRBV10-1 and TRBJ2-7, with 8 bases that match TRBD2. Germline loops: CDR1 WNHNN, CDR2 SYGVQD (reference sequence). The CDR3 extends over 15 amino acids. This CDR3 reads CASSPGLADSYEQYF. The CDR3 DNA reads as TGCGCTAGCAGTCCTGGACTAGCAGACTCCTACGAGCAGTACTTC.

In regard to this clonotype: An end of the junction differs from the germline gene, which may be a read error. The chain joins TRBV10-3 to TRBJ2-3; TRBD2 agrees at 7 bases. The CDR3 is made up of 15 amino acids. CDR1 is ENHRY and CDR2 is SYGVKD in the germline V gene. As DNA, the CDR3 is TGTGCCACCAGACGGGACTACAAACCCACAGATACGCTGTATTTT. Its protein product is CATRRDYKPTDTLYF.

This clonotype showed up many times. The V gene is TRBV4-1, the J gene TRBJ2-3; possibly TRBD1 for D (5 bases). The V end was cut by 1 base, the J end by 2 bases, with 16 bases between. Germline-derived CDR1 and CDR2 are MGHRA and YSYEKL. This CDR3 region has 17 residues. The DNA of the CDR3 is TGCGCCAGCAGCCAAGGTCATCACAGGCTGGCCACAGATACGCAGTATTTT. This codes for CASSQGHHRLATDTQYF.

As for this clonotype: The junction does not match germline at one end; this may be a read error. The chain is built from TRBV4-2 and TRBJ2-1; TRBD2 aligns across 11 bases. The germline V gene encodes CDR1 LGHNA and CDR2 YNFKEQ. The CDR3 extends over 15 amino acids. The CDR3 here is CGSSQELAGAYEQFF. For the CDR3, the DNA is TGTGGCAGCAGCCAAGAACTAGCGGGAGCTTATGAACAGTTCTTC.

In the case of this clonotype: As the CDR3 is not closed by the conserved phenylalanine or tryptophan, this likely results from a read error. J is TRBJ2-3 and V is TRBV11-2; weak D call: TRBD1 (6 bases). CDR1 is SGHAT, CDR2 FQNNGV, per germline. This CDR3 spans 15 amino acids. Deletions cut 11 bases from V and 4 bases from J, with 22 bases between. In DNA form, the CDR3 reads TGTGCCGGCTGCATGCTACAGGGTCGGCCAGATACGCAGTATTCT. As protein: CAGCMLQGRPDTQYS.

To note about this clonotype: A much larger clone lies a single base off, so this may be a read error. The chain links TRBV28 to TRBJ2-1; D tentatively reads TRBD1 or TRBD2 (5 bases each). Germline V gene data show CDR1 as MDHEN and CDR2 as SYDVKM. This CDR3 spans 18 amino acids. V gave up 2 bases and J gave up 9 bases, with 26 bases separating them. CDR3 in DNA: TGTGCCAGCAGTTTACCCCCGAGGGGTAGAGGGAGCCCCGTTGAGCAGTTCTTC. Its translation: CASSLPPRGRGSPVEQFF.

V gene TRBV11-2 combines with J gene TRBJ2-3, with D unclear. Germline CDR1 is SGHAT and CDR2 is FQNNGV. Trimming took 10 bases from V and 2 from J, leaving 10 bases between them. This CDR3 spans 12 amino acids. The CDR3, as DNA: TGTGCCAACACAAAATCCACAGATACGCAGTATTTT. It yields the protein CANTKSTDTQYF.

This clonotype was observed a few times. In DNA, the CDR3 is TGTGCCAGCAGCTCCCCGGGACTAGCGGGAGTGGATACGCAGTATTTT. This codes for CASSSPGLAGVDTQYF. V and J are TRBV11-2 and TRBJ2-3, with TRBD2 identical over 14 bases. The germline V gene has CDR1 SGHAT and CDR2 FQNNGV. With V trimmed by 4 bases and J by 6 bases, 6 bases remained unmatched. This CDR3 is built from 16 residues. The entire variable domain, with the rest obtained from reference TRBV11-2 and TRBJ2-3, is as follows: EAGVAQSPRYKIIEKRQSVAFWCNPISGHATLYWYQQILGQGPKLLIQFQNNGVVDDSQLPKDRFSAERLKGVDSTLKIQPAKLEDSAVYLCASSSPGLAGVDTQYFGPGTRLTVL.

This clonotype was recorded once. A read error may produce the germline difference seen at one junction end. The rearrangement uses TRBV29-1 and TRBJ2-3; the D gene could be TRBD1 or TRBD2 (5 bases each). The germline CDR1 and CDR2 sequences are SQVTM and ANQGSEA. This CDR3 is 14 amino acids long. CDR3 loop: CNVGAEGRRATQYF. In nucleotides, the CDR3 is TGCAACGTTGGAGCAGAGGGGCGCAGAGCTACGCAATATTTT.